This is a list of T cell receptor beta chains from one sample in a study of cytomegalovirus exposure and HLA in healthy donors. The protocol was immunoSEQ multiplex PCR, while the TCRdb copy is restricted to in-frame clones and leaves out a portion. Of some 150,000 clones in the sample, 89% are singletons; the top ten hold approximately 10%. The sample was PBMCs. All receptors come from a woman aged 18-29 years in good health and CMV-seropositive. Both conserved end residues are part of each CDR3. Fields, in order: CDR3 length, J gene, clone size, V gene, D gene, CDR3 DNA, CDR3 protein. The D gene is left open where the match is weak. Clone size is stated in some rows and not others, as once, few, many or a class when expanded.

length: 13; J: TRBJ1-5; size: .; V: TRBV6-5; D: .; DNA: TGTGCCAGCAGTTACGTCGGTATACAGCCCCAGCATTTT; CDR3: CASSYVGIQPQHF
length: 12; J: TRBJ2-3; size: .; V: TRBV4-1; D: .; DNA: TGCGCCAGCAGCCAAGGACTAGTTGCGCAGTATTTT; CDR3: CASSQGLVAQYF
length: 17; J: TRBJ2-5; size: .; V: TRBV5-1; D: TRBD2; DNA: TGCGCCAGCAGCTTAGGAGCGGGGGGCACGTACCAAGAGACCCAGTACTTC; CDR3: CASSLGAGGTYQETQYF
length: 14; J: TRBJ2-7; size: .; V: TRBV6-1; D: TRBD1; DNA: TGTGCCAGCAGTGACACAGGGGGACGGCGCGAGCAGTACTTC; CDR3: CASSDTGGRREQYF
length: 17; J: TRBJ1-2; size: .; V: TRBV12-2; D: .; DNA: TGTGCAAGTCGCTTAGCGGTAGTAAGGGGGCGGGGCTATGGCTACACCTTC; CDR3: CASRLAVVRGRGYGYTF
length: 12; J: TRBJ2-7; size: .; V: TRBV7-9; D: .; DNA: TGTGCCAGCAGCGGCGGCACCTACGAGCAGTACTTC; CDR3: CASSGGTYEQYF
length: 16; J: TRBJ2-5; size: .; V: TRBV7-6; D: .; DNA: TGTGCCAGCAGCGCCGAAGGGCGGGATTCCCAAGAGACCCAGTACTTC; CDR3: CASSAEGRDSQETQYF
length: 15; J: TRBJ2-5; size: .; V: TRBV5-1; D: .; DNA: TGCGCCAGCAGCCCCGAAGGGGGTCCTCAAGAGACCCAGTACTTC; CDR3: CASSPEGGPQETQYF
length: 15; J: TRBJ1-3; size: few; V: TRBV5-1; D: .; DNA: TGCGCCAGCAGCTTGGAGGGGTACTATGGAAACACCATATATTTT; CDR3: CASSLEGYYGNTIYF
length: 16; J: TRBJ1-2; size: .; V: TRBV11-2; D: TRBD1; DNA: TGTGCCAGCAGCTTAGTTAATCAGGGGGCGCTTGATGGCTACACCTTC; CDR3: CASSLVNQGALDGYTF
length: 14; J: TRBJ1-2; size: .; V: TRBV28; D: TRBD1; DNA: TGTGCCAGCATTGATCCGGGACAGGTATATGGCTACACCTTC; CDR3: CASIDPGQVYGYTF
length: 12; J: TRBJ1-2; size: few; V: TRBV2; D: .; DNA: TGTGCCAGCAGCCCCGAGGAATATGGCTACACCTTC; CDR3: CASSPEEYGYTF
length: 15; J: TRBJ2-3; size: .; V: TRBV11-2; D: TRBD2; DNA: TGTGCCAGCAGCCCCGGGACTAGCGGGGGATATCGGCAGTATTTT; CDR3: CASSPGTSGGYRQYF
length: 12; J: TRBJ2-1; size: .; V: TRBV5-1; D: .; DNA: TGCGCCAGCAGCCCGCAGGGCCATGAGCAGTTCTTC; CDR3: CASSPQGHEQFF
length: 14; J: TRBJ1-4; size: .; V: TRBV6-6; D: .; DNA: TGTGCCAGCAGTTCCGGGGAGACTAATGAAAAACTGTTTTTT; CDR3: CASSSGETNEKLFF
length: 16; J: TRBJ2-7; size: .; V: TRBV10-3; D: TRBD1; DNA: TGTGCCATCAGTGAGTCGTCACCAGGGGGAAACTACGAGCAGTACTTC; CDR3: CAISESSPGGNYEQYF
length: 15; J: TRBJ2-7; size: .; V: TRBV9; D: TRBD1; DNA: TGTGCCAGCAGCCCTCCGGGACAGGGATCCTACGAGCAGTACTTC; CDR3: CASSPPGQGSYEQYF
length: 16; J: TRBJ2-7; size: .; V: TRBV14; D: TRBD1; DNA: TGTGCCAGCAGCCCACACAGGGGTATAGCCGCCTACGAGCAGTACTTC; CDR3: CASSPHRGIAAYEQYF
length: 18; J: TRBJ1-5; size: .; V: TRBV28; D: .; DNA: TGTGCCAGCAGTTTACAAGAGCCGCGGACTTTTAGCAATCAGCCCCAGCATTTT; CDR3: CASSLQEPRTFSNQPQHF
length: 13; J: TRBJ1-5; size: .; V: TRBV5-6; D: .; DNA: TGTGCCAGCAGCTTCGGAGGGAATCAGCCCCAGCATTTT; CDR3: CASSFGGNQPQHF
length: 15; J: TRBJ2-7; size: .; V: TRBV6-6; D: .; DNA: TGTGCCAGCAGTGACACGGGGGGCGGGATCTACGAGCAGTACTTC; CDR3: CASSDTGGGIYEQYF
length: 14; J: TRBJ1-6; size: .; V: TRBV27; D: .; DNA: TGTGCCAGCACCCCCACAGGAGCCCGATCACCCCTCCACTTT; CDR3: CASTPTGARSPLHF
length: 19; J: TRBJ2-2; size: .; V: TRBV27; D: TRBD1; DNA: TGTGCCAGCAGTTTCCGGGACAGGGTAGGGGTAATGAGCACCGGGGAGCTGTTTTTT; CDR3: CASSFRDRVGVMSTGELFF
length: 15; J: TRBJ2-7; size: .; V: TRBV4-3; D: TRBD1; DNA: TGCGCCAGCAGCCAAAACAGGGGGCTAACCTACGAGCAGTACTTC; CDR3: CASSQNRGLTYEQYF
length: 20; J: TRBJ2-2; size: .; V: TRBV19; D: .; DNA: TGTGCCAGTAGTTCCAGCATCCCCTTCCGGGACTCAGGGTGCACCGGGGAGCTGTTTTTT; CDR3: CASSSSIPFRDSGCTGELFF
length: 16; J: TRBJ2-3; size: .; V: TRBV11-3; D: TRBD1; DNA: TGTGCCAGCAGCTTAGGGAACAGGGGACCCACAGATACGCAGTATTTT; CDR3: CASSLGNRGPTDTQYF
length: 15; J: TRBJ2-1; size: .; V: TRBV11-3; D: TRBD2; DNA: TGTGCCAGCAGCTCGGGCGGGGGGACATACAATGAGCAGTTCTTC; CDR3: CASSSGGGTYNEQFF
length: 15; J: TRBJ2-1; size: .; V: TRBV5-1; D: TRBD2; DNA: TGCGCCAGCAGCTTAACAGCGGGGTCGACGGGAGAGCAGTTCTTC; CDR3: CASSLTAGSTGEQFF
length: 15; J: TRBJ1-1; size: .; V: TRBV18; D: TRBD1; DNA: TGTGCCAGCTCACCGCGACAGGGCAGTTTCGCTGAAGCTTTCTTT; CDR3: CASSPRQGSFAEAFF
length: 11; J: TRBJ2-3; size: once; V: TRBV20-1; D: .; DNA: TGCAGCCCGCTCAGGGCAGATACGCAGTATTTT; CDR3: CSPLRADTQYF
length: 11; J: TRBJ1-6; size: .; V: TRBV19; D: .; DNA: TGTGCCAGTAGTATTGGAGGTTCCCTCCACTTT; CDR3: CASSIGGSLHF
length: 16; J: TRBJ2-5; size: .; V: TRBV10-3; D: TRBD2; DNA: TGTGCCATCAGCCTTACTAGCGGGGGGGCGATGGAGACCCAGTACTTC; CDR3: CAISLTSGGAMETQYF